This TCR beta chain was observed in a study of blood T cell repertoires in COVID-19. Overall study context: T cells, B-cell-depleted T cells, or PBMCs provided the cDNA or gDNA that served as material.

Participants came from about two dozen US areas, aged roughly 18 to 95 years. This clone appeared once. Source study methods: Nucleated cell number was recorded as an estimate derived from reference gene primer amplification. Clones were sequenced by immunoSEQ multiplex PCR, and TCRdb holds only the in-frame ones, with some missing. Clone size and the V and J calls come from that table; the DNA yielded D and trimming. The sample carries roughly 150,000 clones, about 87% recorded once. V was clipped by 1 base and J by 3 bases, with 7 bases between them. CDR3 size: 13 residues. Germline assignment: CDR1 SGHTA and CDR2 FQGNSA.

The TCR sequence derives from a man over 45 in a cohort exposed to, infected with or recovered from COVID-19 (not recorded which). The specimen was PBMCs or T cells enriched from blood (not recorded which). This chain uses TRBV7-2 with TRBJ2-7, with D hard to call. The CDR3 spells CASSLVLLYEQYF. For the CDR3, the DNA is TGTGCCAGCAGCTTAGTATTACTCTACGAGCAGTACTTC.